These 16 T cell receptor beta chains were sequenced from one sample in a study of T-cell memory formation after mild COVID-19. MiXCR, run by TCRdb on the 5' RACE reads, gives a single entry per CDR3 protein. The table lists 150,000 or so distinct CDR3 sequences, around 10% of them singletons. Material: PBMCs or a T cell subset sorted from them (not recorded which). These receptors came from a man younger than 35 who had mild COVID-19 (a few samples of this study predate the infection). Cell type and time point are not known.

This clonotype occurred a few times. The chain recombines TRBV9 with TRBJ2-6; TRBD2 is a possible D gene (6 bases). This CDR3 region has 16 residues. V lost 0 bases and J lost 2, with 9 bases in between. Germline CDR1 reads SGDLS; CDR2 reads YYNGEE. The CDR3: CASSVVGGTGANVLTF. The CDR3 DNA reads as TGTGCCAGCAGCGTAGTTGGCGGGACTGGGGCCAACGTCCTGACTTTC.

The V call is TRBV24-1, the J call TRBJ2-3; D is possibly TRBD1 (6 bases). The CDR3 contains 14 residues. Looked up from germline, CDR1 is KGHDR and CDR2 is SFDVKD. V lost 6 bases and J lost 6, with 15 bases in between. The CDR3 reads CATSPGTTGDTQYF. CDR3 bases: TGTGCCACCAGTCCGGGGACAACTGGTGATACGCAGTATTTT.

This clonotype has just a few counts. This chain joins TRBV3-1 and TRBJ1-1; D remains ambiguous. Germline V CDR1 and CDR2: LGHDT, YNNKEL (reference sequence). V dropped 1 base and J dropped 5 bases, with 5 bases sitting between them. This CDR3 contains 12 residues. The CDR3 is CASSQGETEAFF. In DNA form, the CDR3 reads TGTGCCAGCAGCCAAGGGGAGACTGAAGCTTTCTTT.

V is TRBV29-1 and J is TRBJ2-3; 9 bases are shared with TRBD1. With 4 bases clipped from V and 2 bases from J, the junction kept 7 bases outside the gene matches. CDR1 and CDR2 from the germline V gene are SQVTM and ANQGSEA. This CDR3 region has 15 residues. The CDR3 coding sequence is TGCAGCGTTGCCCTCGGGACAGGGTACACAGATACGCAGTATTTT. It encodes CSVALGTGYTDTQYF.

The chain couples TRBV6-2 or TRBV6-3 to TRBJ1-5, with D possibly matching TRBD1 (6 bases). CDR3 size: 12 residues. Trimming stripped 2 bases from V and 11 bases from J, with 10 bases between. The germline V gene has CDR1 MNHEY and CDR2 SVGEGT. The CDR3 DNA follows: TGTGCCAGCAGTTACCTCGAGGGGGCCCAGCATTTT. Translated, it gives CASSYLEGAQHF.

The rearrangement links TRBV28 to TRBJ1-2; 8 bases are a match to TRBD1. The CDR3 runs to 14 residues. The germline gives CDR1 MDHEN, CDR2 SYDVKM. V was pared by 6 bases and J by 5 bases, with 8 bases of the junction left unmatched. The CDR3 spells CASSTPGQGYGYTF. The DNA of the CDR3 is TGTGCCAGCAGCACCCCCGGACAGGGTTATGGCTACACCTTC.

The chain joins TRBV5-1 to TRBJ1-2, with 8 bases lining up with TRBD1. Trimming removed 3 bases from V and 4 bases from J; junction bases left unmatched: 2. The V gene's germline CDR1 is SGHRS and CDR2 YFSETQ. This CDR3 comprises 13 residues. The CDR3 DNA sequence: TGCGCCAGCAGCTCCCAGGGGGCCTATGGCTACACCTTC. Protein product: CASSSQGAYGYTF.

This clonotype was detected only a few times. The CDR3 loop reads CASSGAVTGELFF. The DNA for the CDR3 is TGTGCCAGCAGCGGAGCGGTGACCGGGGAGCTGTTTTTT. The chain carries TRBV7-2 and TRBJ2-2; D perhaps matches TRBD2 (5 bases). Germline CDR1 reads SGHTA; CDR2 reads FQGNSA. The CDR3 length is 13 residues. With 5 bases removed from V and 5 bases from J, the gap between germline ends came to 9 bases.

This clonotype has more than one count but fewer than ten. The V and J genes are TRBV20-1 and TRBJ2-5, with D perhaps TRBD1 (6 bases). Trimming left V 4 bases short and J 2 bases short, with 11 bases between. Germline V gene data show CDR1 as DFQATT and CDR2 as SNEGSKA (reference sequence). The CDR3 loop spans 13 amino acids. CDR3 DNA sequence: TGCAGTGCTAAAAGGACAGCACAAGAGACCCAGTACTTC. Amino acids: CSAKRTAQETQYF.

A few counts support this clonotype. This chain links TRBV28 with TRBJ2-7, with TRBD2 as a possible D gene (5 bases). In germline, CDR1 is MDHEN, CDR2 SYDVKM. CDR3 length: 13 amino acids. V gave up 3 bases and J gave up 6 bases, with 12 bases separating them. In nucleotides, the CDR3 is TGTGCCAGCAGTTTGGTCGGCAGCGGCGAGCAGTACGTC. This translates into CASSLVGSGEQYV.

This clonotype appeared a few times. The J gene is TRBJ1-3, the V gene TRBV7-8; TRBD1 might be the D (6 bases). This CDR3 has 16 amino acids. Germline CDR1 is SGHVS and CDR2 is FQNEAQ. V lost 5 bases, J lost 0 bases, and 14 bases lay in between. The CDR3 loop is CASSLGQRSSGNTIYF. As DNA, the CDR3 is TGTGCCAGCAGCCTTGGACAGCGAAGCTCTGGAAACACCATATATTTT.

The chain uses TRBV10-3 and TRBJ2-3; 10 bases are a match to TRBD2. With V trimmed by 6 bases and J by 3 bases, 6 bases remained unmatched. The CDR3 has 15 residues. CDR1 and CDR2 from the germline V gene are ENHRY and SYGVKD. Here the CDR3 reads CAISAAGGPTDTQYF. The CDR3, as DNA: TGTGCCATCAGCGCAGCGGGGGGGCCTACAGATACGCAGTATTTT.

The J gene is TRBJ1-4, the V gene TRBV23-1, with TRBD1 matching over 9 bases. TRBV23-1 is classed as an ORF, of uncertain function. J lost 2 bases, V lost 3 bases, and 13 bases had no gene match. The length of the CDR3 is 19 residues. The CDR3 coding sequence is TGCGCCAGCAGTCACTGCCGGGACAGGGCTTCAGCGACTAATGAAAAACTGTTTTTT. Protein product: CASSHCRDRASATNEKLFF.

This clonotype was seen a few times. The chain couples TRBV7-4 to TRBJ2-7; TRBD2 aligns across 7 bases. V shed 1 base, J shed 0 bases, and the junction held 15 bases outside the gene matches. In germline, CDR1 is SGHVT, CDR2 SQSDAQ. CDR3 length: 19 amino acids. CDR3 amino acids: CASSLEGVTSQSRSYEQYF. CDR3 in DNA: TGTGCCAGCAGCTTAGAAGGAGTGACTAGCCAGTCCCGCTCCTACGAGCAGTACTTC.

This clonotype was counted once. The chain has TRBV7-2 and TRBJ2-3; TRBD2 matches 9 bases. CDR3 size: 15 residues. Germline V gives CDR1 SGHTA, CDR2 FQGNSA. V was pared by 8 bases and J by 1 base, with 7 bases of the junction left unmatched. In DNA form, the CDR3 reads TGTGCCAGCTCGACGCCTAGCGGGGGCACAGATACGCAGTATTTT. Its protein product is CASSTPSGGTDTQYF.

The chain has TRBV12-3 or TRBV12-4 and TRBJ1-2; D gene uncertain. CDR3 length: 14 residues. Trimming pared 6 bases from V and 4 bases from J, leaving 15 bases between. The CDR3 sequence: CASSLGAGPYGYTF. For the CDR3, the DNA is TGTGCCAGCAGCCTAGGCGCGGGTCCCTATGGCTACACCTTC.